The 17 T cell receptor beta chains presented below share a single source sample, sequenced in a study of CD8 T cells in ankylosing spondylitis. Study-wide results and caveats: What appeared characteristic of ankylosing spondylitis blood was a TCR beta motif of fewer than ten highly homologous variants.

These receptors' antigens are unknown. In TCRdb, the 5' RACE reads were re-called with MiXCR into one record per CDR3 protein. Here the sample spans 800,000 to 900,000 distinct CDR3 sequences, approximately 12% being singletons. Sequencing was done on a sample of blood, either unsorted or a sorted T cell fraction (not recorded which). These TCRs come from a male donor with ankylosing spondylitis.

The V and J genes are TRBV6-1 and TRBJ1-1, with 11 nucleotides matching TRBD1. Looked up from germline, CDR1 is MNHNS and CDR2 is SASEGT. The CDR3 totals 16 residues. J gave up 4 bases and V 6 bases, and 10 bases lay outside the gene matches. The chain's CDR3 is CASRGDRTGGVTEAFF. The CDR3 region has the DNA TGTGCCAGCAGGGGAGATCGGACAGGGGGCGTCACTGAAGCTTTCTTT.

The chain couples TRBV20-1 to TRBJ1-2; 7 positions match TRBD1. With V trimmed by 3 bases and J by 2 bases, 9 bases remained unmatched. Germline lookup yields CDR1 DFQATT and CDR2 SNEGSKA (reference sequence). CDR3 length equals 15 residues. The CDR3 spells CSARGTADDNYGYTF. The DNA of the CDR3 is TGCAGTGCTAGGGGGACAGCGGATGACAACTATGGCTACACCTTC.

This clonotype was recorded a few times. The V gene is TRBV10-3, the J gene TRBJ2-1; D remains unclear. The CDR3 is made up of 12 amino acids. V was trimmed by 4 bases and J by 9 bases, leaving 10 bases between them. CDR1 is ENHRY, CDR2 SYGVKD, per germline. The CDR3, as DNA: TGTGCCATCAGTGTTAGTATAGGTGAGCAGTTCTTC. Its protein product is CAISVSIGEQFF.

This clonotype has more than one count but fewer than ten. The chain employs TRBV29-1 and TRBJ2-3; the match to TRBD2 covers 10 bases. The CDR3 has 14 amino acids. Germline values: CDR1 SQVTM, CDR2 ANQGSEA. V gave up 7 bases and J gave up 1 base; unmatched junction bases: 5. CDR3 region: CSALLAGRTDTQYF. DNA of the CDR3: TGCAGCGCGTTACTAGCGGGACGCACAGATACGCAGTATTTT.

This clonotype was counted a few times. The chain uses TRBV7-6 and TRBJ2-5, with D hard to call. Trimming took 2 bases from V and 2 from J, leaving 6 bases between them. Germline V lookup: CDR1 SGHVS, CDR2 FNYEAQ. CDR3 size: 13 residues. As DNA, the CDR3 is TGTGCCAGCAGCTTACTATTGCAAGAGACCCAGTACTTC. Translation: CASSLLLQETQYF. Full variable domain (missing parts from reference TRBV7-6 and TRBJ2-5): GAGVSQSPRYKVTKRGQDVALRCDPISGHVSLYWYRQALGQGPEFLTYFNYEAQQDKSGLPNDRFSAERPEGSISTLTIQRTEQRDSAMYRCASSLLLQETQYFGPGTRLLVL.

The chain couples TRBV6-1 to TRBJ1-1; tentatively, D is TRBD1 (5 bases). The CDR3 loop spans 17 amino acids. Germline loops: CDR1 MNHNS, CDR2 SASEGT. V was shortened by 5 bases and J by 6 bases, with 25 bases between the two germline ends. CDR3 region: CASSPRGGRGATPEAFF. The CDR3 DNA is TGTGCCAGCAGTCCCCGGGGAGGGAGAGGGGCCACGCCTGAAGCTTTCTTT.

This chain links TRBV5-1 with TRBJ2-7, with 7 bases lining up with TRBD1. J was trimmed by 0 bases and V by 10 bases; bases with no gene match: 7. From germline, CDR1 is SGHRS and CDR2 YFSETQ. The CDR3 length is 13 residues. The DNA of the CDR3 is TGCGCCTCCCTCAGGACAGGCTCCTACGAGCAGTACTTC. It is translated as CASLRTGSYEQYF.

The V call is TRBV20-1, the J call TRBJ1-3, with no clear D. CDR1 is DFQATT and CDR2 is SNEGSKA in the germline V gene (reference sequence). CDR3 length: 12 residues. V was clipped by 0 bases and J by 8 bases, with 8 bases between them. The CDR3 DNA is TGCAGTGCTAGAGATCATTTAGACACCATATATTTT. It translates to CSARDHLDTIYF.

V usage is TRBV18 and J usage is TRBJ1-1; 8 bases fit TRBD1. CDR1 and CDR2 from the germline V gene are KGHSH and LQKENI. V shed 2 bases and J 1 base; nucleotides not matched to a gene: 3. The CDR3 runs to 15 residues. This CDR3 is CASSPWTGRNTEAFF. CDR3 nucleotides: TGTGCCAGCTCACCATGGACAGGGCGGAACACTGAAGCTTTCTTT. The full variable domain, completed using reference TRBV18 and TRBJ1-1, is NAGVMQNPRHLVRRRGQEARLRCSPMKGHSHVYWYRQLPEEGLKFMVYLQKENIIDESGMPKERFSAEFPKEGPSILRIQQVVRGDSAAYFCASSPWTGRNTEAFFGQGTRLTVV.

This clonotype was observed a handful of times. CDR3 sequence (DNA): TGTGCCAGCAGTTTAGAACCCACCGCCGACGAGCAGTACTTC. This sequence encodes CASSLEPTADEQYF. V is TRBV12-3 or TRBV12-4 and J is TRBJ2-7; D uncertain. The CDR3 has 14 amino acids. V lost 1 base and J 5 bases, leaving 12 bases between the germline ends.

V and J are TRBV9 and TRBJ2-5; D might be TRBD1 (6 bases). CDR3 length: 14 amino acids. CDR1 is SGDLS and CDR2 is YYNGEE in the germline V gene. V was cut by 0 bases and J by 3 bases, with 9 bases left in between. The CDR3 nucleotides are TGTGCCAGCAGCGTAGGACAGGCCGAAGAGACCCAGTACTTC. Encoded protein: CASSVGQAEETQYF.

This clonotype was observed at least ten times. The genes are TRBV6-2 or TRBV6-3 and TRBJ2-7; 7 bases are a match to TRBD1. Germline V gene data show CDR1 as MNHEY and CDR2 as SVGEGT. This CDR3 comprises 11 residues. Trimming removed 5 bases from V and 13 bases from J; junction bases left unmatched: 8. The CDR3 region has the DNA TGTGCCAGCAGTGATGACAGGGAACCTTACTTC. This encodes CASSDDREPYF.

The chain has TRBV29-1 and TRBJ1-3; possibly TRBD1 for D (6 bases). Trimming took off 6 bases at V and 3 bases at J, with 15 bases between the two ends. In germline, CDR1 is SQVTM, CDR2 ANQGSEA. The CDR3 consists of 14 residues. In DNA, the CDR3 is TGCAGCGTGCTCAAGGACAGAAGTGGAAACACCATATATTTT. It is translated as CSVLKDRSGNTIYF.

CDR3 DNA sequence: TGTGCCAGCAGACCCCCCGGAGGGCGGGCCTTATCGCAGTATTTT. Protein product: CASRPPGGRALSQYF. The rearrangement uses TRBV12-3 or TRBV12-4 and TRBJ2-3; a weak D match, TRBD2 (6 bases). V was cut by 6 bases and J by 10 bases, with 23 bases left in between. The CDR3 spans 15 residues.

This chain uses TRBV7-8 with TRBJ2-2; TRBD2 agrees at 10 bases. The CDR3 covers 16 residues. V was pared by 2 bases and J by 4 bases, with 4 bases of the junction left unmatched. Germline V lookup: CDR1 SGHVS, CDR2 FQNEAQ. CDR3 loop: CASSLRTSGITGELFF. DNA for the CDR3: TGTGCCAGCAGCTTACGGACTAGCGGAATCACCGGGGAGCTGTTTTTT.

This clonotype occurred a few times. This chain joins TRBV5-1 and TRBJ1-1; D is undetermined. V was pared by 0 bases and J by 7 bases, with 13 bases between. Germline V gives CDR1 SGHRS, CDR2 YFSETQ. The CDR3 has 14 amino acids. In DNA form, the CDR3 reads TGCGCCAGCAGCTTGGAAGAAGGTTGGGGTGAAGCTTTCTTT. It encodes CASSLEEGWGEAFF.

This clonotype was detected many times. The rearrangement uses TRBV7-3 and TRBJ1-1, with TRBD1 as a possible D gene (5 bases). This CDR3 spans 13 amino acids. CDR1 and CDR2 (germline): SGHTA, FQGTGA. The V end lost 5 bases, the J end lost 3 bases, and 10 bases lay between the germline ends. In DNA form, the CDR3 reads TGTGCCAGCAGCGTGACAGATCACACTGAAGCTTTCTTT. Translation gives CASSVTDHTEAFF.